The T cell receptor beta chain under discussion was sequenced for a study of OX40 agonist ivuxolimab in advanced cancers. This CDR3 is built from 16 residues. The germline V gene has CDR1 KGHSH and CDR2 LQKENI. The junction had 6 bases not matched to a gene; V was cut back by 2 bases and J by 4 bases. TCRdb's copy holds only in-frame clones and misses some; the assay was immunoSEQ multiplex PCR. Of roughly 67,000 clones listed, roughly 90% are singletons. The clonotype originates from an adult with an advanced solid tumor such as melanoma, head and neck, liver or kidney cancer. The chain links TRBV18 to TRBJ2-2; TRBD1 matches 8 bases. Specimen: CD4+ or CD8+ T cells sorted from blood, collected in a trial of the OX40 agonist ivuxolimab. This chain's CDR3 is CASSPGDRPRTGELFF. CDR3 DNA: TGTGCCAGCTCACCAGGGGACAGGCCACGCACCGGGGAGCTGTTTTTT.